This record concerns one T cell receptor (beta chain) sequence. Antigen: not known. These data belong to a study of OX40 agonist ivuxolimab in advanced cancers. The wider study: Those treated in dose escalation had hepatocellular carcinoma, melanoma, renal cell cancer or head and neck cancer. People who had prior anti-PD-1, anti-PD-L1 or anti-CTLA-4 therapy could take part, and under 50% had some. General study results and limits: Normalized expansion of T-cell clones was also low for some nonresponders. On average, a greater number of expanded clones characterised CD8+ T cells relative to CD4+.

The protocol was immunoSEQ multiplex PCR, while the TCRdb copy is restricted to in-frame clones and leaves out a portion. The sample includes about 71,000 clones, 90% to 95% of them seen just once. V lost 4 bases, J lost 4 bases, and 10 bases stayed unmatched. CDR1 and CDR2 (germline): SGDLS, YYNGEE. CDR3 length equals 16 residues. The clonotype originates from an adult with an advanced solid tumor such as melanoma, head and neck, liver or kidney cancer. The sequences come from CD4+ or CD8+ T cells sorted from blood, collected in a trial of the OX40 agonist ivuxolimab. The V and J genes are TRBV9 and TRBJ2-3, with 9 bases lining up with TRBD1. This CDR3 is CASSSNRGLGPDTQYF. Written as DNA, the CDR3 is TGTGCCAGCAGCTCCAACAGGGGGCTCGGCCCAGATACGCAGTATTTT.